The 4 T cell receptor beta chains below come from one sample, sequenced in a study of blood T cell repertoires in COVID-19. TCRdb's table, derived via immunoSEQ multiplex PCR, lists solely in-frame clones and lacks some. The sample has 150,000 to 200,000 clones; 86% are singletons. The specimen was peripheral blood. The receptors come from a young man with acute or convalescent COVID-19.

This chain's CDR3 is CASKSGQGGYGYTF. The CDR3 bases are TGCGCCAGCAAGTCCGGACAGGGAGGCTATGGCTACACCTTC. This sequence joins TRBV5-1 and TRBJ1-2; 8 bases align to TRBD1. The CDR3 runs 14 residues. Germline V lookup: CDR1 SGHRS, CDR2 YFSETQ. V lost 6 bases and J lost 4; bases outside the gene matches: 8.

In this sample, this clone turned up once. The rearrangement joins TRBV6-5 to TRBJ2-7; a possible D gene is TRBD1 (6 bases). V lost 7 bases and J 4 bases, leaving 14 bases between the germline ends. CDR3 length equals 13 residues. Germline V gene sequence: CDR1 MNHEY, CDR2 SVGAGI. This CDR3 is CASTSGVLYEQYV. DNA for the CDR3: TGTGCCAGCACGTCAGGGGTCCTTTACGAGCAGTACGTC.

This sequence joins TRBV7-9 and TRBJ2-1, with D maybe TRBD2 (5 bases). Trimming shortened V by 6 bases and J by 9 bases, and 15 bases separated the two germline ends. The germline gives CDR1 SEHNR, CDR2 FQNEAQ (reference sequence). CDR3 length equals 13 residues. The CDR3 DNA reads TGTGCCAGCAGGTTAACGGGGATCGGTGAGCAGTTCTTC. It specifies CASRLTGIGEQFF.

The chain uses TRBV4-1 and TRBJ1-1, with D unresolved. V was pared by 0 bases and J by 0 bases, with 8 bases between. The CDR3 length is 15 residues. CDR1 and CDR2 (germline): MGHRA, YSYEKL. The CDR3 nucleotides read TGCGCCAGCAGCCAAGATATAGCTTTGAACACTGAAGCTTTCTTT. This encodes CASSQDIALNTEAFF.